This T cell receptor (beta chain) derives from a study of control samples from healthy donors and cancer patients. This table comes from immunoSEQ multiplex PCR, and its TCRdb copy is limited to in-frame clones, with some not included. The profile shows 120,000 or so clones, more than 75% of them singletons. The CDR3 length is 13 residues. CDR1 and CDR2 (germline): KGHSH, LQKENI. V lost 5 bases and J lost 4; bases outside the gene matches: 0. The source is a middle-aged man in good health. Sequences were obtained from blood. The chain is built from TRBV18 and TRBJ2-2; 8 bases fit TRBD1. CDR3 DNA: TGTGCCAGCTCAGACAGGGGCACCGGGGAGCTGTTTTTT. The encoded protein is CASSDRGTGELFF.